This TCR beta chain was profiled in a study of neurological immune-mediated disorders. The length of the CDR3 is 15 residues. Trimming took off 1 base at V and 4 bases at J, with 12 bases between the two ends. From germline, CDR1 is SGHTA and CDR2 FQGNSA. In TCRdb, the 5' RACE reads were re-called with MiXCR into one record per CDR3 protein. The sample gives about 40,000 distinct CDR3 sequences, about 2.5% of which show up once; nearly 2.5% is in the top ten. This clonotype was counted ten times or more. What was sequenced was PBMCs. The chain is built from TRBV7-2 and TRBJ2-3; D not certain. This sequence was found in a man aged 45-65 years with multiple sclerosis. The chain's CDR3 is CASSLVPNGPDTQYF. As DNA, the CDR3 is TGTGCCAGCAGCTTAGTCCCGAATGGACCAGATACGCAGTATTTT.